Listed below are T cell receptor beta chains from one sample, sequenced in a study of T cell changes during pregnancy in multiple sclerosis. TCRdb's table, derived via immunoSEQ multiplex PCR, lists solely in-frame clones and lacks some. The sample records 40,000 or so clones, approximately 94% being singletons. The source material was peripheral blood, sampled before pregnancy. The receptors were sampled from a female donor with multiple sclerosis, enrolled in a pregnancy study. Both conserved end residues are part of each CDR3. The D gene is left open where the match is weak. For some rows the clone size is stated as once, few or many, or as a class when expanded; others skip it.

j_gene	d_gene	abundance	v_gene	CDR3nt	CDR3aa
TRBJ2-7	TRBD2	-	TRBV12-5	TGTGCTAGTAGTCGGGGGGAAGAGCGCGAGCAGTACTTC	CASSRGEEREQYF
TRBJ1-1	-	-	TRBV30	TGTGCCTGGAGTGTCCCCCCCCGAGGGACATTTGACGCTTTCTTT	CAWSVPPRGTFDAFF
TRBJ2-7	-	-	TRBV19	TGTGCCAGTAGTATATCCAAACGGGAGAGGTACTACGAGCAGTACTTC	CASSISKRERYYEQYF
TRBJ1-3	-	-	TRBV7-2	TGTGCCAGCAGCCAGCGGGGGTACTCTGGAAACACCATATATTTT	CASSQRGYSGNTIYF
TRBJ2-5	TRBD2	-	TRBV18	TGTGCCAGCTCACCAGAGGGACTAGCGGGAGAGACCCAGTACTTC	CASSPEGLAGETQYF
TRBJ2-7	-	-	TRBV6-1	TGTGCCAGCAGTGGCCCGGGACTTCTCTACGAGCAGTACTTC	CASSGPGLLYEQYF
TRBJ2-4	TRBD2	-	TRBV4-1	TGCGCCAGCAGCCAACCCCTTACTAGCGGGAGGGGAAGCATTCAGTACTTC	CASSQPLTSGRGSIQYF
TRBJ1-1	-	-	TRBV7-2	TGTGCCAGCAGCTTAGTGGGCAGGGCGAACACTGAAGCTTTCTTT	CASSLVGRANTEAFF
TRBJ2-7	TRBD2	-	TRBV27	TGTGCCAGCAGTTTGGGACTAGCGGGAGAGCAGTACTTC	CASSLGLAGEQYF
TRBJ1-1	TRBD1	once	TRBV27	TGTGCCAGCAGTCCCGAGACAGGGGTGAACACTGAAGCTTTCTTT	CASSPETGVNTEAFF